The 13 T cell receptor beta chains presented below share a single source sample, sequenced in a study of CD4 T cells in relation to SARS-CoV-2 and coronaviruses. No antigen is known for these receptors. Clones were read by immunoSEQ multiplex PCR, and TCRdb kept only the in-frame ones, dropping some. The sample has under 25,000 clones, around four fifths seen once; the top ten hold around 23%. The unexposed donors gave CD4+ T cells in about 2010-2019, prior to COVID-19. After about ten days of culture, CD4+ T cells were isolated. Sequencing was done on a sample of CD4+ T cells from PBMCs, cultured in vitro. The receptors derive from a human donor in good health.

The chain carries TRBV2 and TRBJ1-5; TRBD1 aligns across 8 bases. Germline loops: CDR1 SNHLY, CDR2 FYNNEI. The V gene end was trimmed by 7 bases and the J gene end by 9 bases; junction bases not matched to a gene: 11. This CDR3 has 14 amino acids. As DNA, the CDR3 is TGTGCCAGCACCGAGGGACAGGCAATTTGGCCCCAGCATTTT. Amino acids: CASTEGQAIWPQHF.

For the CDR3, the DNA is TGTGCCAGCAGCCCAGAGTACGGCTACGAGCAGTACTTC. This translates into CASSPEYGYEQYF. The gene calls are TRBV3-1 (or the pseudogene TRBV3-2) and TRBJ2-7; D unclear. This CDR3 is built from 13 residues. The V gene lost 4 bases and the J gene lost 3 bases, with 10 bases spanning the gap. The V gene's germline CDR1 is LGHDT and CDR2 YNNKEL (reference sequence).

This clone was recorded only once. Written as DNA, the CDR3 is TGCGCCAGCAGCTTGGACGCGGGAGGATCCTACAATGAGCAGTTCTTC. Translated: CASSLDAGGSYNEQFF. The chain has TRBV5-1 and TRBJ2-1; 8 bases map to TRBD2. Germline V CDR1 and CDR2: SGHRS, YFSETQ. This CDR3 contains 16 residues. Trimming at V came to 0 bases and at J to 1 base, leaving 3 bases not matched to a gene. The variable domain in full, with the rest retrieved from reference TRBV5-1 and TRBJ2-1, is KAGVTQTPRYLIKTRGQQVTLSCSPISGHRSVSWYQQTPGQGLQFLFEYFSETQRNKGNFPGRFSGRQFSNSRSEMNVSTLELGDSALYLCASSLDAGGSYNEQFFGPGTRLTVL.

This chain connects TRBV10-3 to TRBJ1-1, with D possibly TRBD1 on 5 matching bases. The V and J ends lost 7 bases and 4 bases respectively, with 16 bases between them. This CDR3 spans 14 amino acids. In germline, CDR1 is ENHRY, CDR2 SYGVKD. CDR3 region: CAIKGGRGVTEAFF. CDR3 in DNA: TGTGCCATCAAAGGAGGTAGGGGAGTCACTGAAGCTTTCTTT.

The chain couples TRBV5-1 to TRBJ2-1; 10 positions match TRBD1. Trimming at V came to 7 bases and at J to 3 bases, leaving 1 base not matched to a gene. The length of the CDR3 is 13 residues. Germline values: CDR1 SGHRS, CDR2 YFSETQ. In DNA, the CDR3 is TGCGCCAGCGGGACAGGGGACTACAATGAGCAGTTCTTC. Translated: CASGTGDYNEQFF.

The CDR3, as DNA: TGTGCCAGCAGTTTAGTCCCAGAGGGCACCATATATTTT. It codes for CASSLVPEGTIYF. The V gene is TRBV27, the J gene TRBJ1-3, with no clear D. V gave up 2 bases and J gave up 9 bases, with 11 bases separating them. The CDR3 covers 13 residues. Germline CDR1 and CDR2: MNHEY and SMNVEV (reference sequence).

The chain couples TRBV28 to TRBJ2-1; perhaps TRBD1 as D (6 bases). The CDR3 runs to 16 residues. V dropped 7 bases and J dropped 0 bases, with 16 bases sitting between them. CDR1 and CDR2 (germline): MDHEN, SYDVKM. The CDR3 DNA reads TGTGCCAGCAAGGAACAGGGAGCCGGCTCCTACAATGAGCAGTTCTTC. The encoded protein is CASKEQGAGSYNEQFF.

V gene TRBV5-1 combines with J gene TRBJ2-3; D may be TRBD1 (5 bases). Germline V gene sequence: CDR1 SGHRS, CDR2 YFSETQ. The CDR3 runs to 16 residues. V gave up 0 bases and J gave up 2 bases, with 13 bases separating them. The CDR3 bases are TGCGCCAGCAGCTTGGGGCAGGGAAGTAACACAGATACGCAGTATTTT. Protein sequence: CASSLGQGSNTDTQYF.

This chain links TRBV5-1 with TRBJ2-2; maybe TRBD2 (5 bases). CDR1 is SGHRS and CDR2 is YFSETQ in the germline V gene. V was trimmed by 4 bases and J by 7 bases, leaving 32 bases between them. CDR3 length equals 20 residues. The CDR3 DNA reads as TGCGCCAGCAGCCCCCGGGTTTTTATGGTCGGGCCCGGGAACGGCGGGGAGCTGTTTTTT. This translates into CASSPRVFMVGPGNGGELFF.

V is TRBV11-3 and J is TRBJ2-3; D unclear. The V gene lost 3 bases and the J gene lost 2 bases, with 9 bases spanning the gap. Germline CDR1 reads SGHNT; CDR2 reads YENEEA. The CDR3 consists of 14 residues. This CDR3 is CASSLGRTTDTQYF. The CDR3 DNA sequence: TGTGCCAGCAGCTTGGGCAGGACCACAGATACGCAGTATTTT. The complete variable domain, with remaining parts taken from reference TRBV11-3 and TRBJ2-3, reads EAGVVQSPRYKIIEKKQPVAFWCNPISGHNTLYWYLQNLGQGPELLIRYENEEAVDDSQLPKDRFSAERLKGVDSTLKIQPAELGDSAVYLCASSLGRTTDTQYFGPGTRLTVL.

This rearrangement joins TRBV2 to TRBJ1-5; no clear D gene. Deletions cut 1 base from V and 6 bases from J, with 7 bases between. In germline, CDR1 is SNHLY, CDR2 FYNNEI. The CDR3 sequence is 13 residues long. Here the CDR3 reads CASSEGGGQPQHF. CDR3 bases: TGTGCCAGCAGTGAAGGGGGTGGTCAGCCCCAGCATTTT.

The chain carries TRBV19 and TRBJ1-5; D unresolved. This CDR3 is built from 14 residues. V was cut by 7 bases and J by 3 bases, with 13 bases left in between. Germline lookup yields CDR1 LNHDA and CDR2 SQIVND (reference sequence). The CDR3 loop reads CASTPWGNNQPQHF. The CDR3 region has the DNA TGTGCCAGTACCCCTTGGGGAAACAATCAGCCCCAGCATTTT.

V and J are TRBV10-3 and TRBJ2-1, with D possibly matching TRBD2 (7 bases). Germline V gene sequence: CDR1 ENHRY, CDR2 SYGVKD. This CDR3 has 17 residues. Between the trimmed V and J ends, which lost 7 bases and 4 bases, there was a span of 23 bases. The CDR3 loop reads CAIKGPSGEGRYNEQFF. The CDR3 nucleotides read TGTGCCATCAAGGGCCCTTCAGGGGAGGGCCGGTACAATGAGCAGTTCTTC.